These 2 T cell receptor beta chains came from one sample sequenced in a study of T cell repertoires in cytomegalovirus infection. TCRdb re-derived calls from the reads in MiXCR, one entry per CDR3 protein. The profile shows tens of thousands of distinct CDR3 sequences, 3% to 4.5% of them singletons. Sequenced material: PBMCs. These receptors originate from a human donor in good health (CMV status not recorded). Some clones in this sample may be carry-over from other donors' samples.

This clonotype was seen at least ten times. CDR3 in amino acids: CSARRLGTDADTQYF. The CDR3 DNA reads as TGCAGTGCTAGAAGACTAGGGACAGATGCAGATACGCAGTATTTT. V gene TRBV20-1 combines with J gene TRBJ2-3, with a possible D match to TRBD1 (7 bases). The germline CDR1 and CDR2 sequences are DFQATT and SNEGSKA (reference sequence). The V end was cut by 2 bases, the J end by 4 bases, with 16 bases between. The CDR3 sequence is 15 residues long.

This clonotype was seen ten or more times. The V call is TRBV19, the J call TRBJ1-4; D not certain. The CDR3 spans 14 residues. CDR1 and CDR2 from the germline V gene are LNHDA and SQIVND (reference sequence). V was clipped by 5 bases and J by 0 bases, with 7 bases between them. CDR3 loop: CASSDTATNEKLFF. DNA for the CDR3: TGTGCCAGTAGTGACACCGCAACTAATGAAAAACTGTTTTTT.